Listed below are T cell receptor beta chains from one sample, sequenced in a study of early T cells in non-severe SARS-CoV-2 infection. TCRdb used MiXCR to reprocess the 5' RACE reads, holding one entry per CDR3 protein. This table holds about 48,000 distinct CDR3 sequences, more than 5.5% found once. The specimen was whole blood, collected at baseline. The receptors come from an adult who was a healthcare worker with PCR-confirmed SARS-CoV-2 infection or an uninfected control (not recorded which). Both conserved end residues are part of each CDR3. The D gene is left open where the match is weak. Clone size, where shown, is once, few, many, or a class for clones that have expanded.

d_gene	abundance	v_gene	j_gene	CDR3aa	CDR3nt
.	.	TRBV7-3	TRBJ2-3	CASGVRGMTDTQYF	TGTGCCAGCGGCGTCCGCGGGATGACAGATACGCAGTATTTT
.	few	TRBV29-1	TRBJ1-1	CSVDPPLEAFF	TGCAGCGTTGACCCCCCTCTTGAAGCTTTCTTT
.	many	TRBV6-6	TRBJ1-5	CASGGGWGNQPQHF	TGTGCCAGCGGAGGAGGGTGGGGGAATCAGCCCCAGCATTTT
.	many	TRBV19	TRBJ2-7	CASSPAPGRNEQYF	TGTGCCAGTAGCCCGGCTCCTGGGAGGAACGAGCAGTACTTC
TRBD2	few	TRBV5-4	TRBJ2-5	CASSLQAGVGETQYF	TGTGCCAGCAGCTTGCAGGCGGGAGTTGGAGAGACCCAGTACTTC
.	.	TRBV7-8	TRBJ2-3	CASSSIGPDTQYF	TGTGCCAGCAGCTCGATAGGGCCAGATACGCAGTATTTT
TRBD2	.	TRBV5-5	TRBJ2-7	CASSLWASGPYEQYF	TGTGCCAGCAGCTTGTGGGCTAGCGGACCCTACGAGCAGTACTTC
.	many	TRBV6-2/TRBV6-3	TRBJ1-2	CASSHPNYGYTF	TGTGCCAGCAGTCACCCAAACTATGGCTACACCTTC
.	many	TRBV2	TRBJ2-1	CASTPVGSEQFF	TGTGCCAGCACCCCCGTGGGCAGTGAGCAGTTCTTC
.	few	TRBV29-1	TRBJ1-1	CSVVHRGFNTEAFF	TGCAGCGTTGTGCACCGAGGGTTCAACACTGAAGCTTTCTTT
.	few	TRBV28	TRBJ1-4	CASSLLPANEKLFF	TGTGCCAGCAGTTTACTCCCGGCTAATGAAAAACTGTTTTTT
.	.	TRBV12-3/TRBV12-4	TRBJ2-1	CASRRTWGDNEQFF	TGTGCCAGCAGGCGGACGTGGGGGGACAATGAGCAGTTCTTC
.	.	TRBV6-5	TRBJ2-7	CASSPAGSSYEQYF	TGTGCCAGCAGTCCGGCGGGGAGCTCCTACGAGCAGTACTTC
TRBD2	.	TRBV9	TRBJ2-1	CASSVGTSGRYNEQFF	TGTGCCAGCAGCGTAGGGACTAGCGGGAGGTATAATGAGCAGTTCTTC
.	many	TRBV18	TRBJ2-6	CASSPKSGTDRSGANVLTF	TGTGCCAGCTCGCCAAAGAGCGGGACAGACCGCTCTGGGGCCAACGTCCTGACTTTC
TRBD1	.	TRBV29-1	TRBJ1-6	CSAGTGGNSPLHF	TGCAGCGCCGGGACAGGGGGTAATTCACCCCTCCACTTT
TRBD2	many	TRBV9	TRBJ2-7	CASSPGLAGRSYEQYF	TGTGCCAGCAGCCCAGGACTAGCGGGTCGTTCCTACGAGCAGTACTTC
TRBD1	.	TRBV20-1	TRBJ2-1	CSARRVPGGAGYNEQFF	TGCAGTGCTAGAAGGGTCCCAGGGGGCGCGGGCTACAATGAGCAGTTCTTC
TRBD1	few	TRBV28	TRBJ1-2	CASSPPRTGNGYTF	TGTGCCAGCAGTCCTCCCCGGACAGGGAATGGCTACACCTTC
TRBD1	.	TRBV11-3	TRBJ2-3	CASSLRRDSFTDTQYF	TGTGCCAGCAGCCTTCGACGGGACAGCTTCACAGATACGCAGTATTTT
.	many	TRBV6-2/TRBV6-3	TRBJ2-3	CASSLHYPAGTQYF	TGTGCCAGCAGCCTTCACTACCCGGCGGGGACGCAGTATTTT
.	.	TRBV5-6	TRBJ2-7	CASSVGGPSYEQYF	TGTGCCAGCAGCGTGGGTGGGCCATCCTACGAGCAGTACTTC
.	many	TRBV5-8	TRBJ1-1	CASSLRLRAEAFF	TGTGCCAGCAGCTTGAGATTACGCGCTGAAGCTTTCTTT
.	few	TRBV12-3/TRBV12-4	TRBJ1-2	CASGSRGSGYTF	TGTGCCAGCGGGTCCAGGGGTTCTGGCTACACCTTC
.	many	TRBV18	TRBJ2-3	CASSPPSKPTDTQYF	TGTGCCAGCTCACCACCGTCCAAACCCACAGATACGCAGTATTTT
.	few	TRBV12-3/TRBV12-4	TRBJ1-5	CASSVRFPNQPQHF	TGTGCCAGCAGTGTAAGATTTCCCAATCAGCCCCAGCATTTT
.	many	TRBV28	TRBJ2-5	CAIGMMGGLTSPTETQYF	TGTGCCATCGGGATGATGGGGGGATTAACTAGCCCCACAGAGACCCAGTACTTC
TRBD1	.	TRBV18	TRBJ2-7	CASSPGQPYEQYF	TGTGCCAGCTCACCGGGACAGCCCTACGAGCAGTACTTC
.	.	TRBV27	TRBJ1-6	CASTPRVENSPLHF	TGTGCCAGCACCCCACGGGTGGAGAATTCACCCCTCCACTTT